Given below is one TCR beta chain in context. As handled by the study authors: Nucleated cell counts were estimated from reference gene primer amplification. Assay used: immunoSEQ multiplex PCR; TCRdb lists only in-frame clones, some missing. The DNA was the basis for D and trimming; V, J and clone size are from that table. Of roughly 230,000 clones in the sample, approximately 83% are singletons; the top ten hold roughly 5.5%. CDR3 size: 14 residues. Trimming took 1 base from V and 3 from J, leaving 8 bases between them. The V gene's germline CDR1 is SGHTS and CDR2 YDEGEE. The source of the sample is a study of blood T cell repertoires in COVID-19. Overall study: PBMCs, B-cell-depleted T cells, or T cells provided the cDNA or gDNA that made up the material.

Sequences were obtained from peripheral blood. This sequence originates from a human donor in a cohort sampled during active COVID-19. J is TRBJ1-5 and V is TRBV5-8; unclear D gene. Written as DNA, the CDR3 is TGTGCCAGCAGCTTGCGGAGGGCCAATCAGCCCCAGCATTTT. This translates into CASSLRRANQPQHF. The full variable domain, rest sourced from reference TRBV5-8 and TRBJ1-5, is EAGVTQSPTHLIKTRGQQATLRCSPISGHTSVYWYQQALGLGLQFLLWYDEGEERNRGNFPPRFSGRQFPNYSSELNVNALELEDSALYLCASSLRRANQPQHFGDGTRLSIL.